Each of the 25 T cell receptor beta chains below was sequenced from the same sample in a study of sequential checkpoint blockade in melanoma. Sequenced by immunoSEQ multiplex PCR; TCRdb stores in-frame clones only, minus some. The sample shows about 27,000 clones, 70% to 80% of them seen only once. Indicated treatment: randomized to nivolumab then ipilimumab (arm A) or the reverse (arm B). Sequencing used CD8+ T cells sorted from blood (inferred from file names), obtained from a patient given nivolumab and ipilimumab in sequence. The receptors originated from a human donor with melanoma.

This clone was detected only a few times. This chain uses TRBV6-6 with TRBJ1-5; D not certain. The ends were cut back, 4 bases at V and 4 bases at J, with 8 bases in the middle. The CDR3 runs 13 residues. Germline V gene lookup returns CDR1 MNHNY and CDR2 SVGAGI (reference sequence). The CDR3 DNA is TGTGCCAGCAGTTTTGCAGGTAATCAGCCCCAGCATTTT. Amino acids: CASSFAGNQPQHF.

This chain uses TRBV21-1 with TRBJ1-2. TRBV21-1 is a pseudogene. This CDR3 has 16 residues. The CDR3 protein is CASSKESGSSFYGYTF. The CDR3 DNA follows: TGTGCCAGCAGCAAAGAGTCGGGGTCCTCCTTCTATGGCTACACCTTC.

The chain employs TRBV4-2 and TRBJ1-3; a weak D match, TRBD1 (6 bases). Trimming took off 2 bases at V and 0 bases at J, with 14 bases between the two ends. From germline, CDR1 is LGHNA and CDR2 YNFKEQ. This CDR3 is built from 17 residues. This CDR3 reads CASSQTGWRASGNTIYF. In DNA, the CDR3 is TGTGCCAGCAGCCAAACAGGGTGGCGAGCCTCTGGAAACACCATATATTTT.

This clone appeared a few times. The CDR3 spells CASSVHDNQPQHF. CDR3 coding DNA: TGTGCCAGCAGCGTACACGACAATCAGCCCCAGCATTTT. The chain carries TRBV2 and TRBJ1-5; no reliable D call. This CDR3 has 13 amino acids. Trimming took 6 bases from V and 3 from J, leaving 9 bases between them. Germline V gene lookup returns CDR1 SNHLY and CDR2 FYNNEI.

A few counts support this clone. The chain combines TRBV28 with TRBJ2-5; weak D call: TRBD2 (6 bases). CDR1 is MDHEN, CDR2 SYDVKM, per germline. V was cut by 2 bases and J by 1 base, with 8 bases left in between. The CDR3 covers 14 residues. The CDR3 coding sequence is TGTGCCAGCAGTTTACTGGGGGGCCAAGAGACCCAGTACTTC. Encoded protein: CASSLLGGQETQYF.

This chain links TRBV25-1 with TRBJ2-7; D is unclear. V dropped 2 bases and J dropped 1 base, with 12 bases sitting between them. The germline gives CDR1 MGHDK, CDR2 SYGVNS. This CDR3 spans 15 amino acids. The CDR3 region is CASSETAGVSYEQYF. The CDR3 DNA reads as TGTGCCAGCAGTGAAACCGCAGGTGTGTCCTACGAGCAGTACTTC.

The chain links TRBV2 to TRBJ2-7, with a possible D match to TRBD1 (6 bases). Trimming stripped 10 bases from V and 2 bases from J, with 18 bases between. Germline lookup yields CDR1 SNHLY and CDR2 FYNNEI. The CDR3 is made up of 14 amino acids. CDR3 region: CATTPGTLPYEQYF. The DNA for the CDR3 is TGTGCCACCACTCCCGGGACACTTCCCTACGAGCAGTACTTC.

This CDR3 is CASSGIQGAEYGYTF. The CDR3 DNA reads TGTGCCAGCAGCGGGATACAGGGGGCAGAATATGGCTACACCTTC. The J gene is TRBJ1-2, the V gene TRBV11-2; 9 bases line up with TRBD1. Trimming took 5 bases from V and 5 from J; bases not matched to a gene: 9. This CDR3 spans 15 amino acids. CDR1 is SGHAT and CDR2 is FQNNGV in the germline V gene.

The rearrangement links TRBV15 to TRBJ2-4, with a tentative D call TRBD2 (6 bases). This CDR3 spans 12 amino acids. Germline lookup yields CDR1 LNHNV and CDR2 YYDKDF (reference sequence). Between the trimmed V and J ends, which lost 1 base and 10 bases, there was a span of 8 bases. The CDR3 sequence: CATSRGGEIQYF. The DNA of the CDR3 is TGTGCCACCAGCAGAGGGGGGGAAATTCAGTACTTC.

This clone was detected a few times. The V gene is TRBV4-2, the J gene TRBJ2-3; 11 nucleotides agree with TRBD2. The CDR3 is 19 amino acids. V lost 5 bases, J lost 2 bases, and 15 bases stayed unmatched. Germline V gene sequence: CDR1 LGHNA, CDR2 YNFKEQ. CDR3 in DNA: TGTGCCAGCAGCTCGCGTACCCCCCCTAGCGGGGGGTCCACAGATACGCAGTATTTT. Protein sequence: CASSSRTPPSGGSTDTQYF.

The chain is built from TRBV7-9 and TRBJ2-1, with 12 bases lining up with TRBD2. V lost 5 bases, J lost 4 bases, and 6 bases stayed unmatched. Germline CDR1 reads SEHNR; CDR2 reads FQNEAQ (reference sequence). The CDR3 spans 16 residues. CDR3 loop: CASSGRLAGAYNEQFF. CDR3 nucleotide sequence: TGTGCCAGCAGCGGAAGACTAGCGGGGGCGTACAATGAGCAGTTCTTC. Together with reference TRBV7-9 and TRBJ2-1, the CDR3 gives the full variable domain: DTGVSQNPRHKITKRGQNVTFRCDPISEHNRLYWYRQTLGQGPEFLTYFQNEAQLEKSRLLSDRFSAERPKGSFSTLEIQRTEQGDSAMYLCASSGRLAGAYNEQFFGPGTRLTVL.

The chain has TRBV7-6 and TRBJ2-3; 8 positions agree with TRBD1. CDR1 and CDR2 (germline): SGHVS, FNYEAQ. This CDR3 spans 15 amino acids. J gave up 3 bases and V 4 bases, and 6 bases lay outside the gene matches. CDR3 DNA: TGTGCCAGCAGCTCTGGACAGGGCGGGACAGATACGCAGTATTTT. Protein sequence: CASSSGQGGTDTQYF. The variable domain in full, completed from reference TRBV7-6 and TRBJ2-3, reads GAGVSQSPRYKVTKRGQDVALRCDPISGHVSLYWYRQALGQGPEFLTYFNYEAQQDKSGLPNDRFSAERPEGSISTLTIQRTEQRDSAMYRCASSSGQGGTDTQYFGPGTRLTVL.

The table lists this clone with a few counts. The chain joins TRBV4-1 to TRBJ1-4, with 8 bases fitting TRBD1. From germline, CDR1 is MGHRA and CDR2 YSYEKL. V gave up 2 bases and J gave up 7 bases; unmatched junction bases: 9. This CDR3 is built from 16 residues. The CDR3 nucleotides are TGCGCCAGCAGCCAACCTCCGCAGGGGGCTAGTGAAAAACTGTTTTTT. Its translation is CASSQPPQGASEKLFF.

The genes are TRBV7-9 and TRBJ2-1; D might be TRBD2 (7 bases). CDR1 is SEHNR and CDR2 is FQNEAQ in the germline V gene (reference sequence). The V end lost 4 bases, the J end lost 6 bases, and 19 bases lay between the germline ends. The CDR3 contains 16 residues. CDR3 amino acids: CASSSGRDTVGNEQFF. The CDR3 nucleotides are TGTGCCAGCAGCTCTGGGAGGGACACAGTGGGCAATGAGCAGTTCTTC.

J is TRBJ2-2 and V is TRBV9, with a weak D call TRBD2 (5 bases). Germline CDR1 and CDR2: SGDLS and YYNGEE. V lost 5 bases to trimming and J lost 7 bases, with 9 bases between them. This CDR3 contains 12 residues. The CDR3 region is CASRRTDGELFF. The CDR3 nucleotides read TGTGCCAGCAGAAGGACTGACGGGGAGCTGTTTTTT.

The V and J genes are TRBV28 and TRBJ2-1, with a tentative D call TRBD1 (6 bases). Germline CDR1 MDHEN, CDR2 SYDVKM. The CDR3 has 14 residues. V lost 4 bases to trimming and J lost 4 bases, with 11 bases between them. The CDR3 sequence is CASSWQGNYNEQFF. For the CDR3, the DNA is TGTGCCAGCAGTTGGCAGGGGAATTACAATGAGCAGTTCTTC.

V usage is TRBV10-2 and J usage is TRBJ2-3, with a weak D call TRBD2 (7 bases). The CDR3 has 15 amino acids. Per the germline V gene, CDR1 is WSHSY and CDR2 is SAAADI. V was clipped by 7 bases and J by 7 bases, with 21 bases between them. The CDR3 sequence: CASISVGGLRNTQYF. CDR3 nucleotide sequence: TGCGCCAGCATTTCGGTCGGGGGGCTTAGAAATACGCAGTATTTT.

This clone was detected only once. The chain employs TRBV9 and TRBJ2-3; perhaps TRBD2 as D (5 bases). The CDR3 spans 14 residues. Germline CDR1 SGDLS, CDR2 YYNGEE. V dropped 3 bases and J dropped 3 bases, with 11 bases sitting between them. CDR3 DNA sequence: TGTGCCAGCAGCGAAGAGGGCCGGACAGATACGCAGTATTTT. Translated, it gives CASSEEGRTDTQYF.

The genes are TRBV28 and TRBJ1-4; TRBD1 matches at 7 bases. V lost 6 bases to trimming and J lost 14 bases; unmatched junction nucleotides: 9. The CDR3 sequence is 12 residues long. Germline CDR1 reads MDHEN; CDR2 reads SYDVKM. CDR3 coding DNA: TGTGCCAGCAGCCAGGGGGGCCCCCGGCTGTTTTTT. It translates to CASSQGGPRLFF.

This clone was found a few times. The chain is built from TRBV5-1 and TRBJ2-3; D gene ambiguous. CDR1 and CDR2 (germline): SGHRS, YFSETQ. The CDR3 runs to 15 residues. Trimming left V 0 bases short and J 5 bases short, with 13 bases between. CDR3 in amino acids: CASSLESGDKDTQYF. CDR3 coding DNA: TGCGCCAGCAGCTTGGAATCAGGTGATAAAGATACGCAGTATTTT.

The V and J genes are TRBV27 and TRBJ1-5; 9 bases agree with TRBD1. This CDR3 is 14 amino acids long. The V gene end was trimmed by 8 bases and the J gene end by 6 bases; junction bases not matched to a gene: 8. Germline CDR1 reads MNHEY; CDR2 reads SMNVEV (reference sequence). Here the CDR3 reads CASASGQGIQPQHF. The DNA of the CDR3 is TGTGCCAGCGCCTCGGGACAGGGAATTCAGCCCCAGCATTTT.

The chain recombines TRBV11-2 with TRBJ2-7; a possible D gene is TRBD1 (5 bases). The V end lost 2 bases, the J end lost 2 bases, and 19 bases lay between the germline ends. This CDR3 has 17 amino acids. From germline, CDR1 is SGHAT and CDR2 FQNNGV. CDR3 sequence: CASSLPQQTAETYEQYF. In DNA, the CDR3 is TGTGCCAGCAGCTTACCCCAACAGACAGCAGAGACCTACGAGCAGTACTTC.

This rearrangement joins TRBV25-1 to TRBJ2-5; no definite D call. The CDR3 covers 12 residues. In germline, CDR1 is MGHDK, CDR2 SYGVNS. Trimming stripped 3 bases from V and 1 base from J, with 3 bases between. DNA of the CDR3: TGTGCCAGCAGTGAGGCCCAAGAGACCCAGTACTTC. It specifies CASSEAQETQYF. Based on the CDR3 plus reference TRBV25-1 and TRBJ2-5, the full variable domain is EADIYQTPRYLVIGTGKKITLECSQTMGHDKMYWYQQDPGMELHLIHYSYGVNSTEKGDLSSESTVSRIRTEHFPLTLESARPSHTSQYLCASSEAQETQYFGPGTRLLVL.

This chain connects TRBV18 to TRBJ1-5; tentatively, D is TRBD1 (6 bases). The CDR3 contains 13 residues. The germline V and J ends were trimmed by 4 bases and 4 bases, with 8 bases remaining between them. Germline V gene sequence: CDR1 KGHSH, CDR2 LQKENI. This CDR3 reads CASSQGGNQPQHF. The DNA for the CDR3 is TGTGCCAGCTCACAGGGGGGGAATCAGCCCCAGCATTTT.

The chain has TRBV27 and TRBJ1-4; D gene ambiguous. The V and J ends lost 0 bases and 4 bases respectively, with 9 bases between them. There are 15 residues in the CDR3. The germline gives CDR1 MNHEY, CDR2 SMNVEV (reference sequence). CDR3 nucleotide sequence: TGTGCCAGCAGTTTATCAAGAGGGTTTAATGAAAAACTGTTTTTT. Encoded protein: CASSLSRGFNEKLFF.